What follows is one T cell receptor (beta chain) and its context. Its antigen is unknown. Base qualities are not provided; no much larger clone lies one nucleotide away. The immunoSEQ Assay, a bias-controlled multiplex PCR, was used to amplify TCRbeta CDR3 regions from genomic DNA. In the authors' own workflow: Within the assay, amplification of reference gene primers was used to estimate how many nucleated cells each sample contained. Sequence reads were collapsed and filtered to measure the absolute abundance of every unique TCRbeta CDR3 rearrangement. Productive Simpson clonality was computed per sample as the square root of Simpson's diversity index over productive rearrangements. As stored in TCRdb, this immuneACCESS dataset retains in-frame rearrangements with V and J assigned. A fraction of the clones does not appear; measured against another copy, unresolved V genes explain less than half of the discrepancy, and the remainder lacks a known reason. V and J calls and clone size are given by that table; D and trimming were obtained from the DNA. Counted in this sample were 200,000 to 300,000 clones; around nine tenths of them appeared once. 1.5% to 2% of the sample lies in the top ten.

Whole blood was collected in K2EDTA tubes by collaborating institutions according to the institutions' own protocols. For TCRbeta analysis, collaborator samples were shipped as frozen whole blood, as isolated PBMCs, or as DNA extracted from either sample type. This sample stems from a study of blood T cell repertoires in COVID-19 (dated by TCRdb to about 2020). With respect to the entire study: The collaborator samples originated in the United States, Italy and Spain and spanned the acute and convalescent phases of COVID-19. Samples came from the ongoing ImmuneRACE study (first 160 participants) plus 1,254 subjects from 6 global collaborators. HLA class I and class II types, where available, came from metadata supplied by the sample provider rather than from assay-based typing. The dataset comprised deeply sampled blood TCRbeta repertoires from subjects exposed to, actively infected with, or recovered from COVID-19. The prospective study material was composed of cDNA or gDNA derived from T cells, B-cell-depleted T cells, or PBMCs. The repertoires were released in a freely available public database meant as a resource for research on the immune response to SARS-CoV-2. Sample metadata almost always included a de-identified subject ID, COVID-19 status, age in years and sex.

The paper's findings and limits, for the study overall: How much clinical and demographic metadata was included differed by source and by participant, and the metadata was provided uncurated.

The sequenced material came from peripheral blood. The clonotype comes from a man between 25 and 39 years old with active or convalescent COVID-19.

The nucleotides read TGTGCCAGCAGCCCGGACAGGGGAGACTACACCTTC. This is translated as CASSPDRGDYTF. The rearrangement joined TRBV5-4 to TRBJ1-2, with TRBD1 identical over 9 junction bases. Its CDR3 holds 12 amino acids, cysteine through phenylalanine. Of all the DNA, just the CDR3 is kept, 36 bases in frame from base 1. CDR1 SGHNT and CDR2 YYREEE were looked up in the germline V gene (reference sequence). Trimmed from V: 4 bases; trimmed from J: 10 bases; junction bases lacking a gene match: 5.